This T cell receptor beta chain derives from a study of T cells in Graves' hyperthyroidism and ophthalmopathy. It was RNA transcripts that yielded the amplified TCR beta CDR3 regions. Primed by the HTBI set, a first-round RT-PCR was run on the TCR CDR3. TCRdb analysed the multiplex PCR reads with MiXCR anew, one entry per CDR3 protein. The data show approximately 600,000 distinct CDR3 sequences, 15% to 20% seen once. The germline V gene encodes CDR1 SNHLY and CDR2 FYNNEI. The CDR3 extends over 15 amino acids. V trimming: 6 bases; J trimming: 2 bases; junction bases outside the gene matches: 6. Ten or more counts support this clonotype.

The V gene is TRBV2, the J gene TRBJ2-1; TRBD1 matches at 8 bases. This clonotype was obtained from a woman in her 30s with Graves' hyperthyroidism. The sequencing sample was made of blood. CDR3 DNA sequence: TGTGCCAGCAGGGAGGACAGGGCTGCCTACAATGAGCAGTTCTTC. Translating it yields CASREDRAAYNEQFF.